Listed below are T cell receptor beta chains from one sample, sequenced in a study of cytomegalovirus exposure and HLA in healthy donors. Measured with immunoSEQ multiplex PCR; TCRdb has only the in-frame clones, and not every one. The sample has 150,000 to 200,000 clones, roughly 90% seen once. Sequencing was done on a sample of PBMCs. The receptors shown here come from a boy aged 2 to 9 in good health and CMV-seronegative. CDR3s include the opening cysteine and the closing phenylalanine or tryptophan. Each record gives: CDR3 protein, CDR3 DNA, D gene, clone size, J gene, V gene. A D gene is named only where the DNA matches it firmly. Part of the rows lack a size; the others show once, few, many or a class for expanded clones.

CDR3 protein: CASSLAGTYNSPLHF
CDR3 DNA: TGCGCCAGCAGCTTGGCCGGGACATATAATTCACCCCTCCACTTT
D gene: .
clone size: .
J gene: TRBJ1-6
V gene: TRBV5-1

CDR3 protein: CAWSVEGAYGYTF
CDR3 DNA: TGTGCCTGGAGTGTGGAGGGAGCCTATGGCTACACCTTC
D gene: .
clone size: .
J gene: TRBJ1-2
V gene: TRBV30

CDR3 protein: CAWPRLAGLGGTQYF
CDR3 DNA: TGTGCCTGGCCTAGACTAGCGGGGCTCGGAGGGACCCAGTACTTC
D gene: TRBD2
clone size: .
J gene: TRBJ2-5
V gene: TRBV30

CDR3 protein: CASSFLRSYEQYF
CDR3 DNA: TGTGCCAGCAGTTTTCTGCGCTCCTACGAGCAGTACTTC
D gene: .
clone size: .
J gene: TRBJ2-7
V gene: TRBV28

CDR3 protein: CASSAGAQGSGTDTQYF
CDR3 DNA: TGTGCCAGCAGCGCCGGAGCTCAGGGGAGTGGGACAGATACGCAGTATTTT
D gene: .
clone size: .
J gene: TRBJ2-3
V gene: TRBV7-6

CDR3 protein: CASRETGAKVTQYF
CDR3 DNA: TGTGCCAGCAGGGAAACAGGGGCCAAGGTGACCCAGTACTTC
D gene: TRBD1
clone size: .
J gene: TRBJ2-5
V gene: TRBV2

CDR3 protein: CASSQDSTQYF
CDR3 DNA: TGTGCCAGCAGCCAAGATAGTACCCAGTACTTC
D gene: .
clone size: once
J gene: TRBJ2-5
V gene: TRBV14

CDR3 protein: CASSQVFGTEAFF
CDR3 DNA: TGCGCCAGCAGCCAAGTGTTCGGGACTGAAGCTTTCTTT
D gene: .
clone size: .
J gene: TRBJ1-1
V gene: TRBV4-1

CDR3 protein: CASSQVTRAGGIDQPQHF
CDR3 DNA: TGTGCCAGCAGCCAAGTTACAAGGGCAGGGGGCATCGATCAGCCCCAGCATTTT
D gene: TRBD1
clone size: .
J gene: TRBJ1-5
V gene: TRBV4-2

CDR3 protein: CASSRTGGLSYEQYF
CDR3 DNA: TGTGCCAGCAGTCGGACAGGGGGCCTCTCCTACGAGCAGTACTTC
D gene: TRBD1
clone size: few
J gene: TRBJ2-7
V gene: TRBV27

CDR3 protein: CASSQDMRGSSYEQYF
CDR3 DNA: TGCGCCAGCAGCCAAGATATGCGGGGAAGCTCCTACGAGCAGTACTTC
D gene: .
clone size: .
J gene: TRBJ2-7
V gene: TRBV4-1

CDR3 protein: CASSESPGNTIYF
CDR3 DNA: TGTGCCAGCAGCGAGTCACCTGGAAACACCATATATTTT
D gene: .
clone size: .
J gene: TRBJ1-3
V gene: TRBV2

CDR3 protein: CASSASPGQGKTQYF
CDR3 DNA: TGTGCCAGCAGTGCTTCACCGGGACAAGGAAAGACCCAGTACTTC
D gene: .
clone size: once
J gene: TRBJ2-5
V gene: TRBV6-1

CDR3 protein: CASSERGASYNEQFF
CDR3 DNA: TGTGCCAGCAGTGAGCGGGGGGCATCCTACAATGAGCAGTTCTTC
D gene: TRBD2
clone size: .
J gene: TRBJ2-1
V gene: TRBV2

CDR3 protein: CASSRGTSGRPGELFF
CDR3 DNA: TGTGCCAGCAGCCGCGGGACTAGCGGGAGACCCGGGGAGCTGTTTTTT
D gene: TRBD2
clone size: .
J gene: TRBJ2-2
V gene: TRBV7-3

CDR3 protein: CASSVGETSATKNIQYF
CDR3 DNA: TGTGCCAGCTCAGTTGGGGAGACTAGCGCAACCAAAAACATTCAGTACTTC
D gene: TRBD2
clone size: .
J gene: TRBJ2-4
V gene: TRBV7-9

CDR3 protein: CASSQETQGGTQYF
CDR3 DNA: TGCGCCAGCAGCCAAGAGACTCAAGGCGGGACCCAGTACTTC
D gene: .
clone size: .
J gene: TRBJ2-5
V gene: TRBV4-1

CDR3 protein: CASSTEAGNTIYF
CDR3 DNA: TGTGCCAGCAGCACCGAGGCTGGAAACACCATATATTTT
D gene: .
clone size: .
J gene: TRBJ1-3
V gene: TRBV2

CDR3 protein: CASSDLAISSYNEQFF
CDR3 DNA: TGCGCCAGCAGCGACCTAGCGATTAGCTCCTACAATGAGCAGTTCTTC
D gene: .
clone size: .
J gene: TRBJ2-1
V gene: TRBV5-1

CDR3 protein: CASSLGRNTEAFF
CDR3 DNA: TGTGCCAGCAGTTTGGGCAGGAACACTGAAGCTTTCTTT
D gene: .
clone size: few
J gene: TRBJ1-1
V gene: TRBV28

CDR3 protein: CAWSLAIGDTEAFF
CDR3 DNA: TGTGCCTGGAGTCTCGCCATCGGGGACACTGAAGCTTTCTTT
D gene: .
clone size: .
J gene: TRBJ1-1
V gene: TRBV30

CDR3 protein: CASSARKRASTDTQYF
CDR3 DNA: TGCGCCAGCAGTGCCAGGAAGCGGGCGAGCACAGATACGCAGTATTTT
D gene: .
clone size: .
J gene: TRBJ2-3
V gene: TRBV10-2

CDR3 protein: CASSVGGRGYNEQFF
CDR3 DNA: TGTGCCAGCAGCGTAGGCGGCAGGGGATACAATGAGCAGTTCTTC
D gene: .
clone size: .
J gene: TRBJ2-1
V gene: TRBV9

CDR3 protein: CASSKRTSGKETQYF
CDR3 DNA: TGTGCCAGCAGCAAACGAACTAGCGGGAAGGAGACCCAGTACTTC
D gene: TRBD2
clone size: .
J gene: TRBJ2-5
V gene: TRBV9

CDR3 protein: CASSLATGGEQFF
CDR3 DNA: TGTGCCAGCAGCTTAGCCACAGGTGGTGAGCAGTTCTTC
D gene: .
clone size: once
J gene: TRBJ2-1
V gene: TRBV7-7

CDR3 protein: CASSIDRFETSVSSNEQFF
CDR3 DNA: TGTGCCAGTAGTATAGATCGTTTTGAGACTAGCGTTTCTAGTAATGAGCAGTTCTTC
D gene: TRBD2
clone size: .
J gene: TRBJ2-1
V gene: TRBV19

CDR3 protein: CSVEGGRDYLMNTEAFF
CDR3 DNA: TGCAGCGTCGAAGGAGGCAGGGACTACCTCATGAACACTGAAGCTTTCTTT
D gene: .
clone size: few
J gene: TRBJ1-1
V gene: TRBV29-1

CDR3 protein: CASSWGDSYEQYF
CDR3 DNA: TGTGCCAGCAGCTGGGGAGACTCCTACGAGCAGTACTTC
D gene: .
clone size: .
J gene: TRBJ2-7
V gene: TRBV7-9

CDR3 protein: CASSPLTQYNEQFF
CDR3 DNA: TGTGCCAGCAGTCCGCTGACTCAGTACAATGAGCAGTTCTTC
D gene: .
clone size: .
J gene: TRBJ2-1
V gene: TRBV27

CDR3 protein: CASSLELAGGPYHEQFF
CDR3 DNA: TGTGCCAGCAGCTTAGAGCTAGCGGGGGGGCCGTACCATGAGCAGTTCTTC
D gene: TRBD2
clone size: .
J gene: TRBJ2-1
V gene: TRBV11-2

CDR3 protein: CASSYAPGNYGYTF
CDR3 DNA: TGTGCCAGCAGTTACGCCCCAGGGAACTATGGCTACACCTTC
D gene: .
clone size: .
J gene: TRBJ1-2
V gene: TRBV6-5

CDR3 protein: CASSFGTSGGRETQYF
CDR3 DNA: TGCGCCAGCAGCTTCGGGACTAGCGGGGGTCGGGAGACCCAGTACTTC
D gene: TRBD2
clone size: .
J gene: TRBJ2-5
V gene: TRBV5-1

CDR3 protein: CASGLGDRGPQETQYF
CDR3 DNA: TGTGCTAGTGGTTTAGGGGACAGGGGTCCCCAAGAGACCCAGTACTTC
D gene: TRBD1
clone size: .
J gene: TRBJ2-5
V gene: TRBV12-5

CDR3 protein: CASSLRDSLYEQYF
CDR3 DNA: TGCGCCAGCAGCCTCCGGGACAGCCTCTACGAGCAGTACTTC
D gene: TRBD1
clone size: .
J gene: TRBJ2-7
V gene: TRBV5-1

CDR3 protein: CASSQSPTNWETQYF
CDR3 DNA: TGTGCCAGCAGCCAAAGCCCGACAAATTGGGAGACCCAGTACTTC
D gene: .
clone size: .
J gene: TRBJ2-5
V gene: TRBV6-5

CDR3 protein: CASSQLAGTGPYQETQYF
CDR3 DNA: TGTGCCAGCAGCCAACTCGCAGGGACAGGGCCTTACCAAGAGACCCAGTACTTC
D gene: TRBD1
clone size: .
J gene: TRBJ2-5
V gene: TRBV14

CDR3 protein: CASSTGQNSPLHF
CDR3 DNA: TGTGCCAGCAGCACCGGACAGAACTCACCCCTCCACTTT
D gene: .
clone size: .
J gene: TRBJ1-6
V gene: TRBV11-3

CDR3 protein: CASSILAGGTDTQYF
CDR3 DNA: TGTGCCAGTAGTATTTTAGCGGGGGGCACAGATACGCAGTATTTT
D gene: TRBD2
clone size: .
J gene: TRBJ2-3
V gene: TRBV19

CDR3 protein: CASSLDPSGALNEQFF
CDR3 DNA: TGTGCCAGCAGCTTAGATCCTAGCGGAGCCCTCAATGAGCAGTTCTTC
D gene: TRBD2
clone size: .
J gene: TRBJ2-1
V gene: TRBV11-3

CDR3 protein: CASSQGRGQPQHF
CDR3 DNA: TGTGCCAGCAGTCAGGGAAGGGGACAGCCCCAGCATTTT
D gene: .
clone size: .
J gene: TRBJ1-5
V gene: TRBV5-6

CDR3 protein: CASTIDRVGGYTF
CDR3 DNA: TGTGCCAGCACTATAGACAGGGTCGGTGGCTACACCTTC
D gene: TRBD1
clone size: .
J gene: TRBJ1-2
V gene: TRBV28

CDR3 protein: CASSYAGGVEETQYF
CDR3 DNA: TGTGCCAGCAGCTATGCGGGGGGAGTAGAAGAGACCCAGTACTTC
D gene: TRBD2
clone size: .
J gene: TRBJ2-5
V gene: TRBV7-2

CDR3 protein: CASSLVLEEKLFF
CDR3 DNA: TGTGCCAGCAGCTTGGTGTTGGAGGAAAAACTGTTTTTT
D gene: .
clone size: few
J gene: TRBJ1-4
V gene: TRBV5-6

CDR3 protein: CASSYTGSNQPQHF
CDR3 DNA: TGTGCCAGCAGCTACACAGGGTCCAATCAGCCCCAGCATTTT
D gene: .
clone size: .
J gene: TRBJ1-5
V gene: TRBV27

CDR3 protein: CASSAVFSDQPQHF
CDR3 DNA: TGTGCCAGCAGTGCGGTTTTCAGCGATCAGCCCCAGCATTTT
D gene: .
clone size: .
J gene: TRBJ1-5
V gene: TRBV6-5

CDR3 protein: CASTGSYNSPLHF
CDR3 DNA: TGTGCCAGCACGGGCTCCTATAATTCACCCCTCCACTTT
D gene: .
clone size: .
J gene: TRBJ1-6
V gene: TRBV27

CDR3 protein: CASSGGTSGRFPYEQYF
CDR3 DNA: TGCGCCAGCAGCGGGGGGACTAGCGGGAGGTTCCCCTACGAGCAGTACTTC
D gene: TRBD2
clone size: .
J gene: TRBJ2-7
V gene: TRBV5-1

CDR3 protein: CALATGGYSPLHF
CDR3 DNA: TGTGCCCTGGCAACTGGCGGTTATTCACCCCTCCACTTT
D gene: .
clone size: .
J gene: TRBJ1-6
V gene: TRBV30

CDR3 protein: CASSVTGAGELFF
CDR3 DNA: TGTGCCAGCAGCGTTACAGGGGCCGGGGAGCTGTTTTTT
D gene: TRBD1
clone size: .
J gene: TRBJ2-2
V gene: TRBV9

CDR3 protein: CASSERNRGGGEQYF
CDR3 DNA: TGTGCCAGCAGTGAGCGGAACCGCGGGGGAGGGGAGCAGTACTTC
D gene: TRBD2
clone size: .
J gene: TRBJ2-7
V gene: TRBV25-1

CDR3 protein: CASSSTSGATDTQYF
CDR3 DNA: TGTGCCAGCTCCTCAACGAGCGGAGCCACAGATACGCAGTATTTT
D gene: .
clone size: .
J gene: TRBJ2-3
V gene: TRBV7-9

CDR3 protein: CASSSRHEQFF
CDR3 DNA: TGTGCCAGCAGCAGCCGCCATGAGCAGTTCTTC
D gene: .
clone size: .
J gene: TRBJ2-1
V gene: TRBV14